These 28 T cell receptor beta chains came from one sample sequenced in a study of response to subunit inactivated influenza vaccine. A single record per CDR3 protein comes from TCRdb applying MiXCR to the RT-PCR reads. In the table there are under 550,000 distinct CDR3 sequences, less than 8% of which are singletons. The source was PBMCs from blood, collected less than 25 months after vaccination. Receptor source: a man between 45 and 75 years old who received an inactivated influenza vaccine.

Ten or more counts support this clonotype. The chain recombines TRBV6-1 with TRBJ2-2, with D tentatively TRBD1 (6 bases). This CDR3 is 14 amino acids long. V was shortened by 6 bases and J by 4 bases, with 12 bases between the two germline ends. CDR1 and CDR2 from the germline V gene are MNHNS and SASEGT. In nucleotides, the CDR3 is TGTGCCAGCAGAAAGGACAGTCGCACCGGGGAGCTGTTTTTT. This codes for CASRKDSRTGELFF.

The chain is built from TRBV4-2 and TRBJ2-3, with D maybe TRBD2 (5 bases). Looked up from germline, CDR1 is LGHNA and CDR2 is YNFKEQ. The CDR3 extends over 17 amino acids. V was cut by 0 bases and J by 6 bases, with 19 bases left in between. CDR3 in DNA: TGTGCCAGCAGCCAAGATGTTGAGGCGGGTCCGCGGGATACGCAGTATTTT. Translated, it gives CASSQDVEAGPRDTQYF.

This clonotype was seen at least ten times. V usage is TRBV4-1 and J usage is TRBJ2-4, with D unresolved. V was trimmed by 1 base and J by 7 bases, leaving 8 bases between them. This CDR3 is 13 amino acids long. CDR1 is MGHRA, CDR2 YSYEKL, per germline. The CDR3 loop is CASSQAAENIQYF. The CDR3 DNA sequence: TGCGCCAGCAGCCAAGCCGCCGAGAACATTCAGTACTTC.

Turning to this clonotype: The germline gene is not matched at one end of the junction; a read error may be the cause. The chain joins TRBV12-3 or TRBV12-4 to TRBJ2-3; possibly TRBD2 for D (6 bases). The CDR3 is 11 residues long. DNA of the CDR3: TGTGCCAGCAGTATAGCGGAAACGCAGTATTTT. This gives the protein CASSIAETQYF.

The chain uses TRBV10-3 and TRBJ1-6, with 7 bases aligning to TRBD1. Germline loops: CDR1 ENHRY, CDR2 SYGVKD. The V and J ends lost 0 bases and 5 bases, in that order; junction bases with no gene match: 4. This CDR3 has 16 residues. CDR3: CAISESGTANNSPLHF. Here the CDR3 DNA reads TGTGCCATCAGTGAGTCCGGGACAGCCAATAATTCACCCCTCCACTTT.

This clonotype was picked up many times. V is TRBV19 and J is TRBJ1-1; D unresolved. The CDR3 runs to 14 residues. V gave up 5 bases and J gave up 5 bases, with 15 bases separating them. Germline CDR1 and CDR2: LNHDA and SQIVND (reference sequence). CDR3 sequence reads: CASSSNTIGTEAFF. The CDR3 DNA reads as TGTGCCAGTAGTTCCAACACGATAGGGACTGAAGCTTTCTTT.

This clonotype was counted only a few times. The chain has TRBV5-1 and TRBJ2-5; 12 positions agree with TRBD2. CDR1 is SGHRS and CDR2 is YFSETQ in the germline V gene. The CDR3 loop spans 15 amino acids. V shed 6 bases, J shed 3 bases, and the junction held 6 bases outside the gene matches. This CDR3 is CASTPTSGSKETQYF. The CDR3 DNA sequence: TGCGCCAGCACCCCGACTAGCGGGAGTAAAGAGACCCAGTACTTC.

The chain couples TRBV7-2 to TRBJ2-1; TRBD2 matches 7 bases. Trimming removed 1 base from V and 2 bases from J; junction bases left unmatched: 5. Germline V gene sequence: CDR1 SGHTA, CDR2 FQGNSA. The CDR3 covers 16 residues. The CDR3, as DNA: TGTGCCAGCAGCTTAGGGGGCGGGGGACCCTACAATGAGCAGTTCTTC. It codes for CASSLGGGGPYNEQFF. The entire variable domain, with the rest obtained from reference TRBV7-2 and TRBJ2-1, is as follows: GAGVSQSPSNKVTEKGKDVELRCDPISGHTALYWYRQSLGQGLEFLIYFQGNSAPDKSGLPSDRFSAERTGGSVSTLTIQRTQQEDSAVYLCASSLGGGGPYNEQFFGPGTRLTVL.

J is TRBJ2-7 and V is TRBV9; tentatively, D is TRBD2 (6 bases). The CDR3 is 14 amino acids. Germline V CDR1 and CDR2: SGDLS, YYNGEE. V lost 3 bases to trimming and J lost 3 bases, with 13 bases between them. The CDR3 bases are TGTGCCAGCAGCGCAGAGGGACTTAACTACGAGCAGTACTTC. Protein sequence: CASSAEGLNYEQYF.

V is TRBV6-2 or TRBV6-3 and J is TRBJ1-1; a weak D match, TRBD1 (6 bases). This CDR3 spans 13 amino acids. Germline CDR1 and CDR2: MNHEY and SVGEGT. With 2 bases removed from V and 10 bases from J, the gap between germline ends came to 14 bases. The CDR3 loop is CASSYLQGGRAFF. CDR3 in DNA: TGTGCCAGCAGTTACCTACAGGGTGGTAGAGCTTTCTTT.

In its sample, this clonotype was seen many times. The gene calls are TRBV29-1 and TRBJ1-1; D might be TRBD1 (6 bases). CDR3 length: 13 residues. With 0 bases removed from V and 5 bases from J, the gap between germline ends came to 10 bases. Germline V gene lookup returns CDR1 SQVTM and CDR2 ANQGSEA. The CDR3 here is CSVEEQGGTEAFF. The CDR3 DNA reads TGCAGCGTTGAAGAACAGGGAGGGACTGAAGCTTTCTTT.

This clonotype was seen more than once but under ten times. The chain recombines TRBV14 with TRBJ1-5, with D unresolved. The CDR3 covers 14 residues. The germline V and J ends were trimmed by 1 base and 9 bases, with 13 bases remaining between them. Germline CDR1 reads SGHDN; CDR2 reads FVKESK. CDR3 protein: CASSQAGLRMPQHF. The DNA for the CDR3 is TGTGCCAGCAGCCAAGCGGGCCTGAGAATGCCCCAGCATTTT.

This clonotype was seen more than once but under ten times. The chain couples TRBV7-2 to TRBJ2-2; 9 bases fit TRBD2. V lost 5 bases to trimming and J lost 5 bases; unmatched junction nucleotides: 6. The CDR3 is 15 amino acids. The germline V gene has CDR1 SGHTA and CDR2 FQGNSA. CDR3 DNA: TGTGCCAGCAGCCGAGCTAGCGGGAAGACCGGGGAGCTGTTTTTT. Protein product: CASSRASGKTGELFF.

The chain has TRBV12-3 or TRBV12-4 and TRBJ1-1; TRBD1 is a possible D gene (6 bases). This CDR3 has 15 residues. Trimming left V 5 bases short and J 3 bases short, with 16 bases between. CDR3 bases: TGTGCCAGCAGTCCCTGGACAGCTGGGGACACTGAAGCTTTCTTT. It codes for CASSPWTAGDTEAFF.

This clonotype appeared many times. The genes are TRBV24-1 and TRBJ2-7; the match to TRBD1 covers 9 bases. J gave up 5 bases and V 4 bases, and 8 bases lay outside the gene matches. Looked up from germline, CDR1 is KGHDR and CDR2 is SFDVKD. The CDR3 is 15 residues long. The CDR3 DNA sequence: TGTGCCACCAGTGACGGACAGGGGTTTGGTCACGAGCAGTACTTC. Protein sequence: CATSDGQGFGHEQYF.

The chain combines TRBV18 with TRBJ2-7; TRBD1 aligns across 7 bases. Trimming took 4 bases from V and 6 from J; bases not matched to a gene: 6. Germline V gives CDR1 KGHSH, CDR2 LQKENI. There are 13 residues in the CDR3. In DNA, the CDR3 is TGTGCCAGCTCACGTGACCCAGGGGGCGAGCAGTACTTC. It translates to CASSRDPGGEQYF.

This clonotype was counted only a few times. The V gene is TRBV7-2, the J gene TRBJ2-5; TRBD1 agrees at 12 bases. This CDR3 region has 17 residues. Germline CDR1 and CDR2: SGHTA and FQGNSA. V lost 1 base to trimming and J lost 2 bases; unmatched junction nucleotides: 5. The CDR3, as DNA: TGTGCCAGCAGCTTAGTGGGACAGGGGGCGAGGCAAGAGACCCAGTACTTC. This codes for CASSLVGQGARQETQYF.

This clonotype occurred a few times. The chain carries TRBV12-5 and TRBJ2-5, with 11 bases fitting TRBD2. The CDR3 loop spans 19 amino acids. V lost 0 bases and J lost 0; bases outside the gene matches: 9. The germline V gene encodes CDR1 LGHNT and CDR2 FRNRAP. This CDR3 reads CASGLVLTSGGFNQETQYF. The CDR3 DNA sequence: TGTGCTAGTGGTTTGGTACTTACTAGCGGGGGCTTTAACCAAGAGACCCAGTACTTC.

This clonotype has ten or more counts. J is TRBJ2-1 and V is TRBV11-3; 9 positions agree with TRBD2. The CDR3 runs 18 residues. Germline V gene data show CDR1 as SGHNT and CDR2 as YENEEA. Losses at the gene ends were 5 bases for V and 3 bases for J; bases not matched to a gene: 14. This chain's CDR3 is CASSKFIGSGGNYNEQFF. The CDR3 nucleotides read TGTGCCAGCAGCAAATTCATCGGTAGCGGGGGTAACTACAATGAGCAGTTCTTC.

The J gene is TRBJ2-2, the V gene TRBV6-2 or TRBV6-3; possibly TRBD1 for D (6 bases). The length of the CDR3 is 15 residues. Per germline, CDR1 MNHEY and CDR2 SVGEGT. V was trimmed by 6 bases and J by 6 bases, leaving 17 bases between them. CDR3 in amino acids: CASSRGQFRAGELFF. The CDR3 DNA sequence: TGTGCCAGCAGCCGCGGACAGTTTAGGGCCGGGGAGCTGTTTTTT.

This clonotype was seen a handful of times. The rearrangement links TRBV24-1 to TRBJ1-1; no definite D call. Germline loops: CDR1 KGHDR, CDR2 SFDVKD. The ends were cut back, 3 bases at V and 2 bases at J, with 6 bases in the middle. The CDR3 totals 13 residues. In DNA form, the CDR3 reads TGTGCCACCAGTGATGGGTTTAACACTGAAGCTTTCTTT. Protein: CATSDGFNTEAFF.

This clonotype was observed many times. This sequence joins TRBV6-1 and TRBJ2-2; a weak D match, TRBD1 (5 bases). Looked up from germline, CDR1 is MNHNS and CDR2 is SASEGT. The CDR3 spans 13 residues. Deletions cut 5 bases from V and 4 bases from J, with 8 bases between. The CDR3 nucleotides are TGTGCCAGCAGTCCGACAGTCACCGGGGAGCTGTTTTTT. Protein sequence: CASSPTVTGELFF.

This sequence joins TRBV5-1 and TRBJ2-2; D not resolved. Trimming pared 4 bases from V and 6 bases from J, leaving 16 bases between. The CDR3 runs to 15 residues. Germline CDR1 SGHRS, CDR2 YFSETQ. The CDR3 sequence: CASSPEPPPSGELFF. In DNA, the CDR3 is TGCGCCAGCAGCCCCGAACCCCCCCCCTCCGGGGAGCTGTTTTTT.

The chain employs TRBV20-1 and TRBJ2-5; 9 bases align to TRBD2. V lost 6 bases, J lost 2 bases, and 7 bases stayed unmatched. Germline V lookup: CDR1 DFQATT, CDR2 SNEGSKA (reference sequence). This CDR3 is built from 14 residues. Here the CDR3 DNA reads TGCAGTGCCTATAGCGGGAGCGGGCAAGAGACCCAGTACTTC. Protein sequence: CSAYSGSGQETQYF.

This clonotype came up many times. The chain recombines TRBV12-3 or TRBV12-4 with TRBJ1-6; D not resolved. There are 16 residues in the CDR3. Trimming removed 6 bases at V and 4 bases at J, with 16 bases between. The CDR3: CASRNSFTGYNSPLHF. The DNA of the CDR3 is TGTGCCAGCAGAAATAGCTTTACGGGTTATAATTCACCCCTCCACTTT.

The chain has TRBV5-1 and TRBJ2-7, with TRBD2 as a possible D gene (5 bases). Germline V lookup: CDR1 SGHRS, CDR2 YFSETQ. The CDR3 runs to 13 residues. V was pared by 1 base and J by 3 bases, with 8 bases between. DNA for the CDR3: TGCGCCAGCAGCTTGTTAGACTACTACGAGCAGTACTTC. This encodes CASSLLDYYEQYF.

This clonotype was detected many times. The rearrangement joins TRBV3-1 to TRBJ2-5; D unresolved. There are 12 residues in the CDR3. V gave up 4 bases and J gave up 4 bases, with 7 bases separating them. Germline CDR1 LGHDT, CDR2 YNNKEL (reference sequence). This chain's CDR3 is CASSPTGETQYF. CDR3 nucleotides: TGTGCCAGCAGCCCGACGGGAGAGACCCAGTACTTC.

There are a few counts of this clonotype. V is TRBV11-2 and J is TRBJ1-1; 10 bases are a match to TRBD1. The V gene's germline CDR1 is SGHAT and CDR2 FQNNGV. The V and J ends lost 6 bases and 8 bases, in that order; junction bases with no gene match: 3. The CDR3 runs 12 residues. The CDR3: CASRGTGEEAFF. The DNA for the CDR3 is TGTGCCAGCAGAGGGACAGGGGAGGAAGCTTTCTTT.